This TCR beta chain was identified in a study of cytomegalovirus exposure and HLA in healthy donors. The CDR3 has 16 residues. CDR1 SGHVS and CDR2 FNYEAQ come from the germline V gene. V was pared by 1 base and J by 0 bases, with 13 bases between. Study conclusions and caveats: The study put 150 or so TCR beta chains on its list as cytomegalovirus-associated. Certain sequence variants were highly shared and formed a cluster, and this cluster was likely a sequencing artifact.

Remarks on this clone: Its antigen is unknown.

PCR amplification relied on 60 Vbeta primers (plus 13 Jbeta primers). This table comes from immunoSEQ multiplex PCR, and its TCRdb copy is limited to in-frame clones, with some not included. This sample yields over 100,000 clones, of which 65% to 80% are seen a single time; roughly 9.8% belongs to the top ten. This rearrangement joins TRBV7-6 to TRBJ2-7, with TRBD2 as a possible D gene (5 bases). The sequence came from a man in his forties in good health and CMV-seropositive. Input material: PBMCs. CDR3 DNA: TGTGCCAGCAGCTTAGACGAGGGTCAGAGCTCCTACGAGCAGTACTTC. This encodes CASSLDEGQSSYEQYF.